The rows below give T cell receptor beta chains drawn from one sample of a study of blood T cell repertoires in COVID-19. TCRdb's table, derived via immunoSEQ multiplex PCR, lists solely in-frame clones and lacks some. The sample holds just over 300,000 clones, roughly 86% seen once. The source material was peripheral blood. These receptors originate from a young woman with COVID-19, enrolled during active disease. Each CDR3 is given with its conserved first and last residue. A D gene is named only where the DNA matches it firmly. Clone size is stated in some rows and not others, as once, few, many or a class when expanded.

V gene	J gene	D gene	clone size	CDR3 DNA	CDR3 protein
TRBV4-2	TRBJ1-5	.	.	TGTGCCAGCAGCCCAACAGGATTCAATCAGCCCCAGCATTTT	CASSPTGFNQPQHF
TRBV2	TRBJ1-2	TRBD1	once	TGTGCCGCACCGGGACAGGGCGGAGGTGGCTACACCTTC	CAAPGQGGGGYTF
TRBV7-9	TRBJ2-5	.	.	TGTGCCAGCAGCTTAGTTCGGCAAGAGACCCAGTACTTC	CASSLVRQETQYF
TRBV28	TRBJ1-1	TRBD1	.	TGTGCCAGCCAACCCGCTCGGACAGGTACCATGAACACTGAAGCTTTCTTT	CASQPARTGTMNTEAFF
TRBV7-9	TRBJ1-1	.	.	TGTGCCAGCAGCCCCGACGGGGGGAGGACTGAAGCTTTCTTT	CASSPDGGRTEAFF
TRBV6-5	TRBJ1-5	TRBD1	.	TGTGCCAGCAGTTACCCCGGGACAGGGGGCGGTCAGCCCCAGCATTTT	CASSYPGTGGGQPQHF
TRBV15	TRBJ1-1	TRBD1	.	TGTGCCACCAGCAGAGTCGCAGGGGGGAAAACTGAAGCTTTCTTT	CATSRVAGGKTEAFF
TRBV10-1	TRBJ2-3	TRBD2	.	TGCGCCAGCAGTGAGTTCTCACTAGCGGGGAGCACAGATACGCAGTATTTT	CASSEFSLAGSTDTQYF
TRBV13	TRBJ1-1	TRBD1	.	TGTGCCAGCAGCTCTCCAGGGGGTCGAACTGAAGCTTTCTTT	CASSSPGGRTEAFF
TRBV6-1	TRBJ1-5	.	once	TGTGCCAGCAGTGAAGCCCTGGGACAATATCAGCCCCAGCATTTT	CASSEALGQYQPQHF
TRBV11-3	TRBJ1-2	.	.	TGTGCCAGCAGCTTAAGTGACCGGGCCAGGGTATCTGGCTACACCTTC	CASSLSDRARVSGYTF
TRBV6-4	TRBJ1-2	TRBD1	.	TGTGCCAGCAGTGATGGACAGGGGGGGAACTATGGCTACACCTTC	CASSDGQGGNYGYTF
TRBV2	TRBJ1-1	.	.	TGTGCCAGCAGTCTGGAGGGAAACACTGAAGCTTTCTTT	CASSLEGNTEAFF
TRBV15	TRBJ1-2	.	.	TGTGCCACCAGCAGCGCCGGGGGTAACCCGGATGGCTACACCTTC	CATSSAGGNPDGYTF
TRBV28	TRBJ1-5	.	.	TGTGCCAGCAGTAACGACAATACAGGGACCCAGCATTTT	CASSNDNTGTQHF
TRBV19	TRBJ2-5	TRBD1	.	TGTGCCAGTAGTGGGACAGGGCGGCAAGAGACCCAGTACTTC	CASSGTGRQETQYF
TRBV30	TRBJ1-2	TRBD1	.	TGTGCCTGGAGTGTGACCGGGACAGGGGGACGCTATGGCTACACCTTC	CAWSVTGTGGRYGYTF
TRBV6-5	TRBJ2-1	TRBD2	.	TGTGCTAGCAGTTACTCGGGGGGGCGTCTGAACAATGAGCAGTTCTTC	CASSYSGGRLNNEQFF